This is a list of T cell receptor beta chains from one sample in a study of HIV-infected patients and healthy controls. TCRdb independently ran MiXCR on the 5' RACE reads; one entry per CDR3 protein. The profile shows 13,000 or so distinct CDR3 sequences, roughly 10% of them singletons. Input material: blood. These receptors originate from an adult in good health. Both conserved end residues are part of each CDR3. D genes are given only for firm matches. Clone size appears in some rows only: once, few, many, or a class for an expanded clone.

V gene: TRBV7-2
J gene: TRBJ2-1
D gene: .
clone size: many
CDR3 DNA: TGTGCCAGCAGCTTAGCAAAGGGCAATGAGCAGTTCTTC
CDR3 protein: CASSLAKGNEQFF

V gene: TRBV7-2
J gene: TRBJ2-1
D gene: TRBD1
clone size: many
CDR3 DNA: TGTGCCAGCAGCCCGCAAGCGGACAGGGGATCCAATGAGCAGTTCTTC
CDR3 protein: CASSPQADRGSNEQFF

V gene: TRBV7-9
J gene: TRBJ2-3
D gene: .
clone size: many
CDR3 DNA: TGTGCCAGCAGCCCGCTAGCAGATACGCAGTATTTT
CDR3 protein: CASSPLADTQYF

V gene: TRBV15
J gene: TRBJ2-7
D gene: TRBD1
clone size: .
CDR3 DNA: TGTGCCACAGGACAGGGCCACGAGCAGTACTTC
CDR3 protein: CATGQGHEQYF

V gene: TRBV5-1
J gene: TRBJ2-2
D gene: .
clone size: many
CDR3 DNA: TGCGCCAGCAGCTTCGGTCGGACCCCGGGAGGGGAGCTGTTTTTT
CDR3 protein: CASSFGRTPGGELFF

V gene: TRBV11-2
J gene: TRBJ2-1
D gene: .
clone size: many
CDR3 DNA: TGTGCCAGCAGCTCCTACAGTTACAATGAGCAGTTCTTC
CDR3 protein: CASSSYSYNEQFF

V gene: TRBV14
J gene: TRBJ1-1
D gene: .
clone size: .
CDR3 DNA: TGTGCCAGCAGCCCCCTGGGCGGAGGAGACACTGAAGCTTTCTTT
CDR3 protein: CASSPLGGGDTEAFF

V gene: TRBV4-1
J gene: TRBJ2-1
D gene: .
clone size: few
CDR3 DNA: TGCGCCAGCAGCCCTCTTGGTGGGGGTCCCTCCTACAATGAGCAGTTCTTC
CDR3 protein: CASSPLGGGPSYNEQFF

V gene: TRBV12-3/TRBV12-4
J gene: TRBJ2-1
D gene: .
clone size: many
CDR3 DNA: TGTGCCAGCAGTTTAGACAGCTACAATGAGCAGTTCTTC
CDR3 protein: CASSLDSYNEQFF

V gene: TRBV3-1
J gene: TRBJ2-2
D gene: .
clone size: medium-sized
CDR3 DNA: TGTGCCAGCAGCCAATCCGGGGAGCTGTTTTTT
CDR3 protein: CASSQSGELFF

V gene: TRBV4-2
J gene: TRBJ2-1
D gene: .
clone size: many
CDR3 DNA: TGTGCCAGCAGCCAAGAACGAGCGGACAATGAGCAGTTCTTC
CDR3 protein: CASSQERADNEQFF

V gene: TRBV18
J gene: TRBJ1-4
D gene: .
clone size: few
CDR3 DNA: TGTGCCAGCTCACCACAACCTATATCTAATGAAAAACTGTTTTTT
CDR3 protein: CASSPQPISNEKLFF

V gene: TRBV10-3
J gene: TRBJ1-2
D gene: .
clone size: many
CDR3 DNA: TGTGCCATCAGTGAGTCCGGGACGGTAGCTAACTATGGCTACACCTTC
CDR3 protein: CAISESGTVANYGYTF

V gene: TRBV25-1
J gene: TRBJ1-1
D gene: .
clone size: medium-sized
CDR3 DNA: TGTGCCAGCAGCTTCGTATCCGGGACAAGGACTTTCTTT
CDR3 protein: CASSFVSGTRTFF

V gene: TRBV7-3
J gene: TRBJ1-1
D gene: .
clone size: many
CDR3 DNA: TGTGCCAGCAGCTTAACAAACACGGGCACTGAAGCTTTCTTT
CDR3 protein: CASSLTNTGTEAFF

V gene: TRBV19
J gene: TRBJ2-2
D gene: .
clone size: many
CDR3 DNA: TGTGCCAGTAGTATAGAGGTTAGAGGCACCGGGGAGCTGTTTTTT
CDR3 protein: CASSIEVRGTGELFF

V gene: TRBV9
J gene: TRBJ2-1
D gene: .
clone size: .
CDR3 DNA: TGTGCCAGCTCGGAAGCCAGAGTGGGGAAAACCTACAATGAGCAGTTCTTC
CDR3 protein: CASSEARVGKTYNEQFF

V gene: TRBV10-3
J gene: TRBJ1-1
D gene: .
clone size: few
CDR3 DNA: TGTGCCATCAAGAGAGGCACTGAAGCTTTCTTT
CDR3 protein: CAIKRGTEAFF

V gene: TRBV28
J gene: TRBJ2-5
D gene: .
clone size: many
CDR3 DNA: TGTGCCAGCAGTTCCCGCCGGGAGTACCAAGAGACCCAGTACTTC
CDR3 protein: CASSSRREYQETQYF

V gene: TRBV27
J gene: TRBJ1-2
D gene: .
clone size: medium-sized
CDR3 DNA: TGTGCCAGCAGAACTCTTTCTGCCCAGGGGTGGTATGGCTACACCTTC
CDR3 protein: CASRTLSAQGWYGYTF

V gene: TRBV2
J gene: TRBJ2-3
D gene: TRBD2
clone size: many
CDR3 DNA: TGTGCCAGCACCCGGACTAGCGGCACAGATACGCAGTATTTT
CDR3 protein: CASTRTSGTDTQYF

V gene: TRBV5-1
J gene: TRBJ2-5
D gene: TRBD2
clone size: medium-sized
CDR3 DNA: TGCGCCAGCAGCGCGGACCCGGGACTAGCCCAAAGCCAGTACTTC
CDR3 protein: CASSADPGLAQSQYF

V gene: TRBV20-1
J gene: TRBJ1-1
D gene: TRBD1
clone size: medium-sized
CDR3 DNA: TGCAGTGGCCGGACAGGGTTGGGTGCTGAAGCTTTCTTT
CDR3 protein: CSGRTGLGAEAFF

V gene: TRBV18
J gene: TRBJ2-6
D gene: .
clone size: medium-sized
CDR3 DNA: TGTGCCAGCTCAGGAAAAGGGACCAACTCTGGGGCCAACGTCCTGACTTTC
CDR3 protein: CASSGKGTNSGANVLTF

V gene: TRBV10-1
J gene: TRBJ2-1
D gene: TRBD1
clone size: medium-sized
CDR3 DNA: TGCGCCAGCAGACCGGGACAGGGGTCGAATGAGCAGTTCTTC
CDR3 protein: CASRPGQGSNEQFF

V gene: TRBV7-3
J gene: TRBJ2-2
D gene: TRBD2
clone size: .
CDR3 DNA: TGTGCCAGCAGCTTCCGCCCAGCGGGAGGTTTTTCCACCGGGGAGCTGTTTTTT
CDR3 protein: CASSFRPAGGFSTGELFF

V gene: TRBV3-1
J gene: TRBJ2-3
D gene: .
clone size: .
CDR3 DNA: TGTGCCAGCAGCCGGACGGGTGCAGATACGCAGTATTTT
CDR3 protein: CASSRTGADTQYF

V gene: TRBV20-1
J gene: TRBJ2-7
D gene: .
clone size: .
CDR3 DNA: TGCAGTGCTAGAATAGACGGATTGACCTACGAGCAGTACTTC
CDR3 protein: CSARIDGLTYEQYF

V gene: TRBV6-2/TRBV6-3
J gene: TRBJ2-1
D gene: .
clone size: medium-sized
CDR3 DNA: TGTGCCAGCATTCGGGACTCACCAAACAATGAGCAGTTCTTC
CDR3 protein: CASIRDSPNNEQFF

V gene: TRBV6-6
J gene: TRBJ1-5
D gene: .
clone size: many
CDR3 DNA: TGTGCCGGGGCGCAGGGTAGCAATCAGCCCCAGCATTTT
CDR3 protein: CAGAQGSNQPQHF